The 3 T cell receptor beta chains listed next were all sequenced from one sample in a study of shared clonotypes between healthy human individuals. Assay used: immunoSEQ multiplex PCR; TCRdb lists only in-frame clones, some missing. In the table there are some 2.1 million clones, approximately 94% of which are singletons. Positive CCR7 selection of CD45RO-negative cells yielded the naive CD8 cells, and terminally differentiated effector memory CD45RA+ cells were excluded. Sequencing input: naive CD8+ T cells sorted from blood. These receptor sequences come from a man in his late teens or twenties in good health.

This rearrangement joins TRBV9 to TRBJ2-7, with TRBD1 matching 7 bases. The CDR3 length is 15 residues. CDR1 and CDR2 (germline): SGDLS, YYNGEE. V shed 4 bases, J shed 3 bases, and the junction held 10 bases outside the gene matches. The CDR3 sequence is CASSPSGTVLYEQYF. The CDR3 bases are TGTGCCAGCAGCCCGTCCGGGACAGTACTCTACGAGCAGTACTTC.

As regards this clone: Germline is not matched at one junction end, which may reflect a read error. The chain joins TRBV11-2 to TRBJ2-3; 9 nucleotides align to TRBD2. Germline V gene data show CDR1 as SGHAT and CDR2 as FQNNGV. This CDR3 has 13 residues. In DNA form, the CDR3 reads TGTGCCAGCAGCTTACGGACTAGCGATTATCGGCCTTTT. Protein product: CASSLRTSDYRPF.

This chain links TRBV27 with TRBJ2-5; 7 bases match TRBD1. V shed 4 bases, J shed 7 bases, and the junction held 6 bases outside the gene matches. The V gene's germline CDR1 is MNHEY and CDR2 SMNVEV (reference sequence). CDR3 length: 13 residues. CDR3 region: CASSSGGPGTQYF. As DNA, the CDR3 is TGTGCCAGCAGTTCAGGGGGTCCAGGGACCCAGTACTTC.